Ten or more counts support the clone carrying this T cell receptor (beta chain). Its target is not known. Germline V gene lookup returns CDR1 DFQATT and CDR2 SNEGSKA (reference sequence). Between the trimmed V and J ends, which lost 6 bases and 0 bases, there was a span of 13 bases. The CDR3 is 14 residues long. These data come from a study of glioma-infiltrating T cells. The overall study: Glioblastomas were WHO grade IV, sampled at first diagnosis; low-grade were grade II. Target coverage was about 4- to 11-fold for about 1 million blood T cells. The study, taken as a whole, reports: Tissue-blood divergence was below expectation in non-neoplastic patients, above in gliomas.

TCR alpha and beta CDR3 regions were amplified from RNA using iRepertoire nested multiplex PCR. Input was roughly 95-450 ng of tissue mRNA or PBMC total RNA. MiXCR, run by TCRdb on the multiplex PCR reads, gives a single entry per CDR3 protein. The table records 300,000 to 450,000 distinct CDR3 sequences, roughly two fifths of them present only once. The sample was glioma tissue, nonneoplastic brain tissue, or PBMCs (not recorded which). The sequence was obtained from a human donor with low-grade glioma or glioblastoma, undergoing nonglioma brain surgery, or in good health (not recorded which). The chain carries TRBV20-1 and TRBJ2-3; TRBD2 might be the D (5 bases). CDR3 sequence: CSAPRVTSTDTQYF. In DNA form, the CDR3 reads TGCAGTGCGCCGAGGGTGACTAGCACAGATACGCAGTATTTT.